Below are 28 T cell receptor beta chains sequenced from a single sample in a study of shared clonotypes between healthy human individuals. Clones were read by immunoSEQ multiplex PCR, and TCRdb kept only the in-frame ones, dropping some. The sample lists some 1 million clones, 70% to 80% seen once, with around 1.4% in the top ten. Material for sequencing was memory CD4+ T cells sorted from blood. Specified subset: CD45RA-negative fraction. These receptors all stem from a man aged 18 to 29 in good health.

The V and J genes are TRBV30 and TRBJ1-1; D is uncertain. Per germline, CDR1 GTSNPN and CDR2 SVGIG (reference sequence). The CDR3 consists of 14 residues. V was shortened by 5 bases and J by 2 bases, with 15 bases between the two germline ends. As DNA, the CDR3 is TGTGCCTGGTGCCCCGGCAGAACCAACACTGAAGCTTTCTTT. This sequence encodes CAWCPGRTNTEAFF.

This clone was seen more than once but under ten times. The chain employs TRBV7-6 and TRBJ2-1; perhaps TRBD1 as D (5 bases). Germline V gene lookup returns CDR1 SGHVS and CDR2 FNYEAQ. This CDR3 is built from 15 residues. V was clipped by 1 base and J by 6 bases, with 13 bases between them. This CDR3 reads CASSLGPGLGNEQFF. CDR3 nucleotides: TGTGCCAGCAGCTTAGGTCCAGGGTTAGGCAATGAGCAGTTCTTC.

This clone was detected a few times. This chain links TRBV7-9 with TRBJ1-6; D gene unclear. CDR1 is SEHNR and CDR2 is FQNEAQ in the germline V gene (reference sequence). The CDR3 consists of 12 residues. V shed 2 bases and J shed 12 bases, with 8 bases lying between them. CDR3 sequence reads: CASSLTDGPLHF. CDR3 nucleotides: TGTGCCAGCAGCTTAACCGACGGACCCCTCCACTTT.

The rearrangement links TRBV19 to TRBJ2-7; TRBD1 matches 9 bases. V was clipped by 6 bases and J by 2 bases; unmatched bases: 5. CDR3 length: 14 amino acids. CDR1 and CDR2 (germline): LNHDA, SQIVND (reference sequence). CDR3 residues: CASSQQGAAYEQYF. CDR3 bases: TGTGCCAGTAGCCAACAGGGGGCCGCCTACGAGCAGTACTTC.

The chain couples TRBV14 to TRBJ1-3; 7 bases are a match to TRBD1. This CDR3 region has 15 residues. With V trimmed by 5 bases and J by 8 bases, 12 bases remained unmatched. The germline gives CDR1 SGHDN, CDR2 FVKESK. The chain's CDR3 is CASSKSATGSYTIYF. CDR3 sequence (DNA): TGTGCCAGCAGCAAATCCGCGACAGGGTCTTACACCATATATTTT.

The chain links TRBV18 to TRBJ1-1, with D tentatively TRBD1 (5 bases). The germline V gene encodes CDR1 KGHSH and CDR2 LQKENI. The CDR3 consists of 14 residues. The germline V and J ends were trimmed by 9 bases and 1 base, with 15 bases remaining between them. CDR3 region: CASLPGPTNTEAFF. CDR3 sequence (DNA): TGTGCCAGTCTCCCGGGACCTACGAACACTGAAGCTTTCTTT.

The chain joins TRBV10-3 to TRBJ2-2; 9 nucleotides line up with TRBD2. J was trimmed by 1 base and V by 8 bases; bases with no gene match: 8. Germline V gives CDR1 ENHRY, CDR2 SYGVKD. The CDR3 is made up of 16 amino acids. The CDR3 region is CAIRTSAGRNTGELFF. CDR3 DNA: TGTGCCATCCGGACTAGCGCGGGACGGAACACCGGGGAGCTGTTTTTT.

This clone has just a few counts. The same CDR3 arises from other DNA sequences in this sample as well. The CDR3 DNA sequence: TGCGCCAGCAGCCGGACAGGGGAAACTGAAGCTTTCTTT. It specifies CASSRTGETEAFF. The chain joins TRBV5-1 to TRBJ1-1; 9 bases are a match to TRBD1. V dropped 4 bases and J dropped 5; count of bases not matched to a gene: 3. Per the germline V gene, CDR1 is SGHRS and CDR2 is YFSETQ. This CDR3 region has 13 residues.

J is TRBJ1-2 and V is TRBV20-1; the D is unclear. Germline-derived CDR1 and CDR2 are DFQATT and SNEGSKA (reference sequence). Trimming left V 6 bases short and J 4 bases short, with 6 bases between. The CDR3 contains 10 residues. In nucleotides, the CDR3 is TGCAGTGCAGGGTTCTATGGCTACACCTTC. It encodes CSAGFYGYTF.

This sequence joins TRBV5-4 and TRBJ2-1, with unresolved D. The CDR3 is 17 amino acids. V was trimmed by 5 bases and J by 0 bases, leaving 18 bases between them. Germline V CDR1 and CDR2: SGHNT, YYREEE (reference sequence). CDR3: CASRSGDRSGSYNEQFF. The CDR3 DNA sequence: TGTGCCAGCAGGTCGGGCGACCGGTCGGGCTCCTACAATGAGCAGTTCTTC.

This sequence joins TRBV20-1 and TRBJ1-2; D is undetermined. Germline-derived CDR1 and CDR2 are DFQATT and SNEGSKA (reference sequence). The ends were cut back, 5 bases at V and 4 bases at J, with 8 bases in the middle. The CDR3 runs to 11 residues. The CDR3 reads CSADMGYGYTF. CDR3 nucleotide sequence: TGCAGTGCTGACATGGGCTATGGCTACACCTTC.

The chain links TRBV10-1 to TRBJ2-3, with 7 bases lining up with TRBD2. This CDR3 comprises 15 residues. V was clipped by 2 bases and J by 10 bases; unmatched bases: 12. Germline assignment: CDR1 WNHNN and CDR2 SYGVQD (reference sequence). The CDR3 region is CASSEISGPLYAQYF. Written as DNA, the CDR3 is TGCGCCAGCAGTGAGATTAGCGGGCCCCTCTACGCGCAGTATTTT.

The chain uses TRBV5-5 and TRBJ2-5; 15 bases map to TRBD2. The CDR3 length is 18 residues. The germline V gene has CDR1 SGHKS and CDR2 YYEKEE (reference sequence). After removal of 3 bases from V and 4 bases from J, the junction contained 10 bases not matched to a gene. CDR3 in amino acids: CASSSRGLAGGPGETQYF. The CDR3 nucleotides are TGTGCCAGCAGCTCACGCGGACTAGCGGGAGGGCCTGGAGAGACCCAGTACTTC.

A note on this clone: The limits of the CDR3 on the DNA are not certain, so only TCRdb's listed CDR3 is given. The chain has TRBV12-1 and TRBJ2-3; TRBD2, the D gene given by the table, was not confirmed from the DNA. TRBV12-1 is a pseudogene locus. Termini included, the CDR3 measures 15 amino acids. CDR3 sequence reads: CASSFGGGSTDTQYF.

V is TRBV7-3 and J is TRBJ2-5, with a tentative D call TRBD1 (5 bases). Trimming took off 4 bases at V and 13 bases at J, with 16 bases between the two ends. The V gene's germline CDR1 is SGHTA and CDR2 FQGTGA. The CDR3 runs 12 residues. The chain's CDR3 is CASSSVSGNLYF. In nucleotides, the CDR3 is TGTGCCAGCAGCTCCGTTTCAGGGAATCTGTACTTC.

The chain uses TRBV11-3 and TRBJ2-2; D gene uncertain. The V and J ends lost 0 bases and 7 bases respectively, with 6 bases between them. This CDR3 is built from 13 residues. Germline CDR1 is SGHNT and CDR2 is YENEEA. The CDR3 coding sequence is TGTGCCAGCAGCTTAGACAGCCTCGGGGAGCTGTTTTTT. It specifies CASSLDSLGELFF.

On this clone itself: Other DNA sequences in the same sample also yield this CDR3. The rearrangement joins TRBV7-9 to TRBJ1-6, with D hard to call. Germline CDR1 and CDR2: SEHNR and FQNEAQ (reference sequence). This CDR3 is built from 13 residues. Trimming removed 3 bases from V and 3 bases from J, with 3 bases in between. The CDR3, as DNA: TGTGCCAGCAGCTTGGACTATAATTCACCCCTCCACTTT. Translated: CASSLDYNSPLHF.

The rearrangement uses TRBV2 and TRBJ2-1, with TRBD2 matching over 11 bases. The trim removed 4 bases at V and 6 bases at J, leaving 2 bases unmatched. The CDR3 is made up of 14 amino acids. CDR1 is SNHLY, CDR2 FYNNEI, per germline. CDR3 sequence reads: CASSVAGGANEQFF. The DNA of the CDR3 is TGTGCCAGCAGTGTAGCGGGAGGGGCCAATGAGCAGTTCTTC.

The V and J genes are TRBV5-5 and TRBJ2-7; a possible D gene is TRBD1 (6 bases). The germline V and J ends were trimmed by 0 bases and 3 bases, with 13 bases remaining between them. This CDR3 spans 15 amino acids. Germline CDR1 reads SGHKS; CDR2 reads YYEKEE (reference sequence). The CDR3 sequence is CASSLATGAFYEQYF. As DNA, the CDR3 is TGTGCCAGCAGCTTGGCGACAGGAGCTTTCTACGAGCAGTACTTC.

The chain recombines TRBV6-6 with TRBJ1-5; D is uncertain. CDR1 and CDR2 (germline): MNHNY, SVGAGI (reference sequence). Trimming took 4 bases from V and 3 from J, leaving 10 bases between them. The CDR3 spans 14 residues. The CDR3 spells CASSLDRPNQPQHF. The CDR3 DNA is TGTGCCAGCAGTTTGGACCGCCCCAATCAGCCCCAGCATTTT.

For this clone: Other DNA variants within this sample encode the same CDR3. This rearrangement joins TRBV5-1 to TRBJ1-6, with no clear D. Looked up from germline, CDR1 is SGHRS and CDR2 is YFSETQ. V lost 1 base to trimming and J lost 10 bases, with 12 bases between them. The CDR3 is 14 residues long. This chain's CDR3 is CASSLTGKDSPLHF. The DNA for the CDR3 is TGCGCCAGCAGCTTGACGGGAAAAGACTCACCCCTCCACTTT.

There are a few counts of this clone. The chain is built from TRBV19 and TRBJ1-6; 10 bases line up with TRBD1. Losses at the gene ends were 11 bases for V and 8 bases for J; bases not matched to a gene: 6. Germline loops: CDR1 LNHDA, CDR2 SQIVND (reference sequence). The CDR3 covers 13 residues. CDR3 coding DNA: TGTGCCGGGGGGGACAGGGGTTATTCACCCCTCCACTTT. This codes for CAGGDRGYSPLHF.

The chain uses TRBV7-9 and TRBJ1-2, with a tentative D call TRBD1 (5 bases). Between the trimmed V and J ends, which lost 5 bases and 8 bases, there was a span of 21 bases. This CDR3 has 15 amino acids. Germline V gene data show CDR1 as SEHNR and CDR2 as FQNEAQ (reference sequence). CDR3 in DNA: TGTGCCAGCAGCCGATTAGGGGAGGAGGCGAGGGGCTACACCTTC. It yields the protein CASSRLGEEARGYTF.

Ten or more counts support this clone. This rearrangement joins TRBV6-1 to TRBJ2-7; TRBD1 matches 9 bases. The CDR3 runs to 14 residues. CDR1 is MNHNS and CDR2 is SASEGT in the germline V gene. Germline trimming cut 8 bases from V and 2 bases from J; bases unmatched to any gene: 7. This CDR3 is CASGVRQGAYEQYF. CDR3 DNA sequence: TGTGCCAGCGGGGTTAGACAGGGGGCCTACGAGCAGTACTTC.

Comments on this clone: Germline and junction disagree at one end, which may indicate a read error. The same CDR3 is also encoded by other DNA sequences in this sample. The chain is built from TRBV18 and TRBJ1-6, with D maybe TRBD1 (5 bases). The germline CDR1 and CDR2 sequences are KGHSH and LQKENI. The length of the CDR3 is 13 residues. This chain's CDR3 is CASSSVGDSPLHF. The CDR3 nucleotides read TGTGCCAGCTCCTCCGTGGGGGATTCACCCCTTCACTTT.

The DNA of the CDR3 is TGCGCCAGCAGCTTGGTAATCCAAGCAGGTGAGCAGTTCTTC. It codes for CASSLVIQAGEQFF. V gene TRBV5-1 combines with J gene TRBJ2-1, with D hard to call. The CDR3 is made up of 14 amino acids. Looked up from germline, CDR1 is SGHRS and CDR2 is YFSETQ. Deletions cut 0 bases from V and 9 bases from J, with 13 bases between.

The chain is built from TRBV7-8 and TRBJ1-1; D gene unclear. The germline V gene has CDR1 SGHVS and CDR2 FQNEAQ. The CDR3 loop spans 19 amino acids. V was trimmed by 5 bases and J by 5 bases, leaving 30 bases between them. This CDR3 reads CASSSRITPTKGPRTEAFF. The CDR3 region has the DNA TGTGCCAGCAGCAGCCGAATTACCCCCACTAAGGGTCCGCGGACTGAAGCTTTCTTT.

This sequence joins TRBV7-2 and TRBJ1-1; D gene unclear. Germline lookup yields CDR1 SGHTA and CDR2 FQGNSA. Trimming cost V 3 bases and J 7 bases, with 12 bases left between them. The CDR3 is 13 amino acids. DNA for the CDR3: TGTGCCAGCAGCTTGGAGGTCCTCGTTGAAGCTTTCTTT. Its protein product is CASSLEVLVEAFF. The complete variable domain, with remaining parts taken from reference TRBV7-2 and TRBJ1-1, reads GAGVSQSPSNKVTEKGKDVELRCDPISGHTALYWYRQSLGQGLEFLIYFQGNSAPDKSGLPSDRFSAERTGGSVSTLTIQRTQQEDSAVYLCASSLEVLVEAFFGQGTRLTVV.